This T cell receptor beta chain was sequenced in a study of T cell responses to AZD1222 COVID-19 vaccine. For the study at large: Recipients boosted at about 4 weeks or about 12 weeks are pooled. The study, taken as a whole, reports: Sampling that yielded the repertoires occurred only after the peak T cell response.

The assay was immunoSEQ multiplex PCR, and TCRdb's table has in-frame clones only and misses some. The repertoire has tens of thousands of clones, around 90% of them found once; the top ten carry around 24%. Remarks on this clone: Its target is unknown.

V was clipped by 1 base and J by 3 bases, with 6 bases between them. Germline CDR1 reads SGHVS; CDR2 reads FQNEAQ. This CDR3 is built from 13 residues. The chain is built from TRBV7-8 and TRBJ1-1, with no clear D. The sample here was peripheral blood, taken on day 0 of AZD1222 vaccination. The receptor was isolated from an adult in good health. CDR3 in DNA: TGTGCCAGCAGCTTAGAGCAAGACACTGAAGCTTTCTTT. Translated: CASSLEQDTEAFF.